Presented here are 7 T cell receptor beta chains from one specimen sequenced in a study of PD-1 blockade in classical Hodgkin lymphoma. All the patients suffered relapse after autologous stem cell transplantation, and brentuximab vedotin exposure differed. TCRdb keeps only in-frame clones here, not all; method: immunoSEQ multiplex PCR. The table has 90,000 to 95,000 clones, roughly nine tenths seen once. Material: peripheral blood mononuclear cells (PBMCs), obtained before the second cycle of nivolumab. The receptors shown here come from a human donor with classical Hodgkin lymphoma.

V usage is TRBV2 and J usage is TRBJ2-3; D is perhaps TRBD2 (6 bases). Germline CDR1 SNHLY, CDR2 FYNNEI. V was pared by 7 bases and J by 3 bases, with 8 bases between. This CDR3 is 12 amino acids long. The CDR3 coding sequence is TGTGCCAGCACGGGGGAGACAGATACGCAGTATTTT. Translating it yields CASTGETDTQYF.

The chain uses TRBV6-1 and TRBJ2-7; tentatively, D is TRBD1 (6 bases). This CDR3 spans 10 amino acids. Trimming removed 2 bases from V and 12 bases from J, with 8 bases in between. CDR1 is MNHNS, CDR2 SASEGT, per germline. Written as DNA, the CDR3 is TGTGCCAGCAGTGAACAGGGGCTGTACTTC. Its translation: CASSEQGLYF.

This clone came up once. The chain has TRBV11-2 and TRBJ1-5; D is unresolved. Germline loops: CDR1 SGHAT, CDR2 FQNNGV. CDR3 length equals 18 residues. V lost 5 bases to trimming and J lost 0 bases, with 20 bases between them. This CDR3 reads CASSRWALGSYSNQPQHF. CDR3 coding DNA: TGTGCCAGCAGCAGATGGGCACTTGGGTCGTATAGCAATCAGCCCCAGCATTTT.

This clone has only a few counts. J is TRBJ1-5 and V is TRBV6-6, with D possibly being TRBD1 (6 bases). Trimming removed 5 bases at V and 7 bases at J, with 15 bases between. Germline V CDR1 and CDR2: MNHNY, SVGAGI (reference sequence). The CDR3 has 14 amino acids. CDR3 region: CASSPRGTWQPQHF. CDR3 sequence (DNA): TGTGCCAGCAGTCCCAGGGGCACCTGGCAGCCCCAGCATTTT.

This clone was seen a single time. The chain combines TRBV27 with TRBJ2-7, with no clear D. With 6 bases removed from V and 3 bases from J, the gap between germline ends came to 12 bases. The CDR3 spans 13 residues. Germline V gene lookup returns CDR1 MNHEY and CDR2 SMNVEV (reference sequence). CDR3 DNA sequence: TGTGCCAGCAGCGCGGCAGGCTACTACGAGCAGTACTTC. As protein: CASSAAGYYEQYF.

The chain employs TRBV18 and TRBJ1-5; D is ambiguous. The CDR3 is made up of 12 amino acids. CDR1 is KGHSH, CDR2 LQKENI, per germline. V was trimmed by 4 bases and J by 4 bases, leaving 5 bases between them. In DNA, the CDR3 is TGTGCCAGCTCACGGCCAAATCAGCCCCAGCATTTT. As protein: CASSRPNQPQHF. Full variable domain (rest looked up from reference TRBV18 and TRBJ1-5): NAGVMQNPRHLVRRRGQEARLRCSPMKGHSHVYWYRQLPEEGLKFMVYLQKENIIDESGMPKERFSAEFPKEGPSILRIQQVVRGDSAAYFCASSRPNQPQHFGDGTRLSIL.

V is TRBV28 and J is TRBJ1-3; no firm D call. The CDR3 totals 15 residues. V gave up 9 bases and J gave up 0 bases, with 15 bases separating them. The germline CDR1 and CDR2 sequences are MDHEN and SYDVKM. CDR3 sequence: CASSEGSFSGNTIYF. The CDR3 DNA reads TGTGCCAGTAGTGAAGGAAGTTTCTCTGGAAACACCATATATTTT.